This T cell receptor beta chain was identified during a study of regulatory T cells in long-lasting Graves disease. This CDR3 has 15 amino acids. CDR1 SGHAT and CDR2 FQNNGV come from the germline V gene. Regarding time point: newly diagnosed GD, antithyroid drugs for less than 3 months. Researchers made the TCR library from RNA that was extracted from PBMCs. Building the TCR beta libraries relied on iRepertoire HTBI primers, and CDR3 regions underwent Arm-PCR. TCRdb re-derived calls from the multiplex PCR reads in MiXCR, one entry per CDR3 protein. The sample gives 380,000 or so distinct CDR3 sequences, 15% to 20% of which show up once; 20% to 25% is in the top ten. A single count supports this clonotype. A junction end diverges from the germline sequence, so it may reflect a read error. The sample also formed part of further work on T cells in Graves' hyperthyroidism and ophthalmopathy. That paper states: The study used the HTBI primer set for a first-round RT-PCR of the TCR CDR3. In the blood, most expanded thyroid clonotypes above 0.001 appeared as well.

This specimen consisted of peripheral blood mononuclear cells (PBMCs), obtained at new diagnosis, from a patient treated with antithyroid drugs. This chain connects TRBV11-2 to TRBJ1-2; no firm D call. The clonotype originates from a woman under 30 with Graves disease. CDR3 coding DNA: TGCGCCAGCAGCCAAGGAGAGGGCCCGACCTATGGCTACACCTTC. Translated: CASSQGEGPTYGYTF.